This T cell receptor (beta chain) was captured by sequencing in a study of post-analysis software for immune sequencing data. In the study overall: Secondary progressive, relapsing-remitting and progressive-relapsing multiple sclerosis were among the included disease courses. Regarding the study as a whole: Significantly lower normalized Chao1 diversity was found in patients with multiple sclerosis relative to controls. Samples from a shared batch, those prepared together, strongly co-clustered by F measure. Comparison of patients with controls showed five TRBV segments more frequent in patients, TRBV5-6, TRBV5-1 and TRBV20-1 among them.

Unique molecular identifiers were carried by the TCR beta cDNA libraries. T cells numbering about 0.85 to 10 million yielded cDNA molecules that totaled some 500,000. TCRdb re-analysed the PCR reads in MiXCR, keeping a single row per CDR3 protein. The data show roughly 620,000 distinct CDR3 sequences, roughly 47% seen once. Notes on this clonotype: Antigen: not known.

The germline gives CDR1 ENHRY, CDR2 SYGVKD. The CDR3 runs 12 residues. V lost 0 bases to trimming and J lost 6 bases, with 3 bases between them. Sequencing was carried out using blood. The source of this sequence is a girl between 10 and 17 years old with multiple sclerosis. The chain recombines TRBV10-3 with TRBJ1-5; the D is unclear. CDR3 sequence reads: CAISESIQPQHF. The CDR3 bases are TGTGCCATCAGTGAGTCGATTCAGCCCCAGCATTTT.